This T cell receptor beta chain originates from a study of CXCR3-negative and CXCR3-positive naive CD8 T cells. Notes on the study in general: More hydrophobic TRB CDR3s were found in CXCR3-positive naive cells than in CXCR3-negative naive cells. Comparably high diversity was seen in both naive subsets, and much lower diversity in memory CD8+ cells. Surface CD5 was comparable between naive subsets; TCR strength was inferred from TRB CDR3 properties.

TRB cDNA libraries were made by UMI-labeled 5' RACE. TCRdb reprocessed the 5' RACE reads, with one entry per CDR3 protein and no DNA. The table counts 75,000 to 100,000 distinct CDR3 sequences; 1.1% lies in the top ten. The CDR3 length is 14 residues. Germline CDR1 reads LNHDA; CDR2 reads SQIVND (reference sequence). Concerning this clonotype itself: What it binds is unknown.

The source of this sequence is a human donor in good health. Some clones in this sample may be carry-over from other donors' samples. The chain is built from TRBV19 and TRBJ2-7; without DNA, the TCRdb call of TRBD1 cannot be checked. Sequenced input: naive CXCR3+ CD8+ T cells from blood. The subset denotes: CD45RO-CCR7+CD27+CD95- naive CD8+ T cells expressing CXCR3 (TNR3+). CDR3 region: CASSTGQGGYEQYF.